The present TCR beta chain was sequenced within a study of identical twins. General study points: Models, which agreed with sharing between unrelated individuals, nonetheless underestimated the out-of-frame TCR alpha sharing seen in monozygotic twins. Less excess twin sharing appeared in beta out-of-frame sequences.

About this clonotype: Its antigen remains unknown.

The germline CDR1 and CDR2 sequences are SGHTA and FQGNSA. The V and J ends lost 5 bases and 2 bases respectively, with 17 bases between them. The length of the CDR3 is 16 residues. Template switching added a universal primer site; cDNA carried unique molecular identifiers. TCRdb recomputed calls from the 5' RACE reads with MiXCR, one row per CDR3 protein. The repertoire holds approximately 590,000 distinct CDR3 sequences, with 9.5% to 10% as singletons. The sample was also linked to a second study, of yellow fever vaccine responses in identical twins.

This clonotype originated in a woman aged 18-29 years in good health. The V gene is TRBV7-2, the J gene TRBJ2-3, with TRBD2 as a possible D gene (6 bases). The sequencing sample was made of PBMCs. Written as DNA, the CDR3 is TGTGCCAGCAGCATCCCGGGGGACCAAGTCACAGATACGCAGTATTTT. Translating it yields CASSIPGDQVTDTQYF.